This passage covers 12 T cell receptor beta chains from one sample sequenced in a study of identical twins. Using its own MiXCR run on the 5' RACE reads, TCRdb lists one record per CDR3 protein. The sample carries around 1.7 million distinct CDR3 sequences, under 35% recorded once. Sequencing was carried out using cord blood. The receptors stem from a newborn girl in good health.

This clonotype was counted only a few times. V and J are TRBV5-1 and TRBJ2-7; tentatively, D is TRBD1 (6 bases). V gave up 2 bases and J gave up 6 bases, with 21 bases separating them. The CDR3 spans 16 residues. Germline V CDR1 and CDR2: SGHRS, YFSETQ. The CDR3 loop is CASSLTLGGPQGEQYF. The CDR3 region has the DNA TGCGCCAGCAGCTTAACACTAGGGGGACCCCAGGGCGAGCAGTACTTC. Based on the CDR3 plus reference TRBV5-1 and TRBJ2-7, the full variable domain is KAGVTQTPRYLIKTRGQQVTLSCSPISGHRSVSWYQQTPGQGLQFLFEYFSETQRNKGNFPGRFSGRQFSNSRSEMNVSTLELGDSALYLCASSLTLGGPQGEQYFGPGTRLTVT.

This clonotype was recorded a few times. The chain carries TRBV4-2 and TRBJ2-7; D gene unclear. The CDR3 contains 15 residues. V lost 0 bases, J lost 5 bases, and 14 bases lay in between. Germline-derived CDR1 and CDR2 are LGHNA and YNFKEQ. The CDR3 bases are TGTGCCAGCAGCCAAGAAGTAGCACCTTCGAACGAGCAGTACTTC. This gives the protein CASSQEVAPSNEQYF.

The rearrangement uses TRBV3-1 and TRBJ1-1; no reliable D call. V lost 1 base and J 0 bases, leaving 9 bases between the germline ends. The CDR3 loop spans 15 amino acids. Looked up from germline, CDR1 is LGHDT and CDR2 is YNNKEL (reference sequence). The CDR3 region is CASSQVRVLNTEAFF. CDR3 in DNA: TGTGCCAGCAGCCAAGTAAGGGTTTTGAACACTGAAGCTTTCTTT.

The chain recombines TRBV2 with TRBJ1-6; D gene uncertain. The CDR3 sequence is 10 residues long. Germline CDR1 and CDR2: SNHLY and FYNNEI. The V gene lost 0 bases and the J gene lost 18 bases, with 6 bases spanning the gap. The CDR3 region is CASSEARPHF. The CDR3 coding sequence is TGTGCCAGCAGTGAAGCGCGCCCCCACTTT.

The V gene is TRBV20-1, the J gene TRBJ2-4; D perhaps matches TRBD2 (6 bases). Gene TRBJ2-7 matches the end of the DNA better, so the J call may be wrong. The CDR3 loop spans 14 amino acids. Germline V gives CDR1 DFQATT, CDR2 SNEGSKA (reference sequence). CDR3 sequence: CSARVWTKTYEQYF. The CDR3 DNA is TGCAGTGCTAGAGTTTGGACTAAAACCTACGAGCAGTACTTC.

This clonotype has only a few counts. The rearrangement joins TRBV7-9 to TRBJ1-1, with TRBD1 identical over 7 bases. V shed 5 bases and J 4 bases; nucleotides not matched to a gene: 7. The germline V gene encodes CDR1 SEHNR and CDR2 FQNEAQ (reference sequence). The CDR3 totals 14 residues. The CDR3 here is CASSPGGGSTEAFF. CDR3 bases: TGTGCCAGCAGCCCAGGGGGGGGGAGCACTGAAGCTTTCTTT.

This clonotype has only a few counts. V usage is TRBV11-2 and J usage is TRBJ2-4; D is unclear. The germline V gene encodes CDR1 SGHAT and CDR2 FQNNGV. The CDR3 has 12 amino acids. Between the trimmed V and J ends, which lost 0 bases and 14 bases, there was a span of 11 bases. CDR3 in amino acids: CASSLEGRVEYF. CDR3 coding DNA: TGTGCCAGCAGCTTAGAAGGCCGGGTGGAGTACTTC.

This clonotype has just a few counts. The chain has TRBV3-1 and TRBJ2-1, with 9 bases lining up with TRBD2. This CDR3 contains 17 residues. Germline V CDR1 and CDR2: LGHDT, YNNKEL (reference sequence). The V gene end was trimmed by 0 bases and the J gene end by 0 bases; junction bases not matched to a gene: 3. DNA of the CDR3: TGTGCCAGCAGCCAAGATTGGGGACTAGCCTCCTACAATGAGCAGTTCTTC. It translates to CASSQDWGLASYNEQFF.

The chain has TRBV30 and TRBJ1-2, with 8 bases aligning to TRBD1. Germline lookup yields CDR1 GTSNPN and CDR2 SVGIG (reference sequence). The CDR3 has 11 amino acids. V gave up 4 bases and J gave up 8 bases; unmatched junction bases: 3. The CDR3 region is CAWNRGEGYTF. CDR3 nucleotide sequence: TGTGCCTGGAACAGGGGGGAAGGCTACACCTTC.

This clonotype appeared many times. The V and J genes are TRBV2 and TRBJ2-1; D may be TRBD2 (6 bases). V was cut by 2 bases and J by 0 bases, with 8 bases left in between. This CDR3 contains 15 residues. CDR1 SNHLY and CDR2 FYNNEI come from the germline V gene. CDR3 sequence: CASSELASSYNEQFF. In nucleotides, the CDR3 is TGTGCCAGCAGTGAACTAGCGAGCTCCTACAATGAGCAGTTCTTC.

The chain employs TRBV29-1 and TRBJ2-3, with TRBD1 as a possible D gene (5 bases). This CDR3 spans 13 amino acids. V was trimmed by 8 bases and J by 1 base, leaving 13 bases between them. Germline V lookup: CDR1 SQVTM, CDR2 ANQGSEA. CDR3 nucleotide sequence: TGCAGCTCCTCAGGGTCTGGCACAGATACGCAGTATTTT. This translates into CSSSGSGTDTQYF.

This clonotype was counted a few times. A junction end diverges from the germline sequence, so it may reflect a read error. The V call is TRBV28, the J call TRBJ2-1; D gene ambiguous. The CDR3 has 13 residues. In germline, CDR1 is MDHEN, CDR2 SYDVKM. The CDR3 loop is CAGSDNSYNEQFF. The CDR3 nucleotides read TGTGCCGGCAGTGACAACTCCTACAATGAGCAGTTCTTC.